This TCR beta chain comes out of a study of OX40 agonist ivuxolimab in advanced cancers. Study-level background: Ivuxolimab, which is an agonistic anti-OX40 (CD134) antibody, was administered to the patients. Whole-study findings and limits: Specificity for antigen went undetermined in the expanded peripheral T cells.

Germline V gene lookup returns CDR1 MNHNS and CDR2 SASEGT. The CDR3 is 14 residues long. V shed 1 base and J shed 7 bases, with 8 bases lying between them. To note about this clone: The antigen remains undetermined.

Clones were sequenced by immunoSEQ multiplex PCR, and TCRdb holds only the in-frame ones, with some missing. The repertoire holds over 70,000 clones, more than 75% seen once, with around 1.6% in the top ten. This receptor was obtained from an adult with an advanced solid tumor such as melanoma, head and neck, liver or kidney cancer. Material: CD4+ or CD8+ T cells sorted from blood, obtained in a trial of the OX40 agonist ivuxolimab. The chain has TRBV6-1 and TRBJ1-6; no reliable D call. The CDR3 sequence: CASSEGLFNSPLHF. The CDR3 DNA reads TGTGCCAGCAGTGAAGGACTTTTCAATTCACCCCTCCACTTT.